This T cell receptor beta chain derives from a study of radiation and T cells in renal cell carcinoma. The data were produced by immunoSEQ multiplex PCR, yet TCRdb's version contains in-frame clones alone and is incomplete. This sample has 150,000 or so clones, with about 88% found just once. The V and J ends lost 1 base and 3 bases respectively, with 7 bases between them. CDR1 is MGHRA, CDR2 YSYEKL, per germline. This CDR3 has 15 residues. Time point meaning: baseline pretreatment blood. Treatment noted: 15 Gy SBRT to primary tumor, nephrectomy 4 weeks later. The material sequenced was blood, taken from a patient whose treatment included radiotherapy and nephrectomy. This clonotype was obtained from a woman between 65 and 79 years old with renal cell carcinoma. The rearrangement joins TRBV4-1 to TRBJ1-6; no firm D call. CDR3 sequence reads: CASSQGVFYNSPLHF. DNA for the CDR3: TGCGCCAGCAGCCAAGGGGTTTTCTATAATTCACCCCTCCACTTT.